What follows describes a single T cell receptor (beta chain). The assay was immunoSEQ multiplex PCR, and TCRdb's table has in-frame clones only and misses some. The sample yields approximately 140,000 clones, 85% to 90% seen once. The CDR3 runs 16 residues. CDR1 is SGHVS and CDR2 is FNYEAQ in the germline V gene. V lost 0 bases and J lost 0, with 9 bases in between. This specimen belongs to a study of blood T cell repertoires in COVID-19. The sequenced sample consisted of PBMCs or T cells enriched from blood (not recorded which). This receptor was obtained from a woman under 40 with acute COVID-19. This chain connects TRBV7-6 to TRBJ1-3; D is possibly TRBD1 (6 bases). The CDR3 sequence: CASSLASGDSGNTIYF. The CDR3, as DNA: TGTGCCAGCAGCTTAGCTTCAGGGGACTCTGGAAACACCATATATTTT.